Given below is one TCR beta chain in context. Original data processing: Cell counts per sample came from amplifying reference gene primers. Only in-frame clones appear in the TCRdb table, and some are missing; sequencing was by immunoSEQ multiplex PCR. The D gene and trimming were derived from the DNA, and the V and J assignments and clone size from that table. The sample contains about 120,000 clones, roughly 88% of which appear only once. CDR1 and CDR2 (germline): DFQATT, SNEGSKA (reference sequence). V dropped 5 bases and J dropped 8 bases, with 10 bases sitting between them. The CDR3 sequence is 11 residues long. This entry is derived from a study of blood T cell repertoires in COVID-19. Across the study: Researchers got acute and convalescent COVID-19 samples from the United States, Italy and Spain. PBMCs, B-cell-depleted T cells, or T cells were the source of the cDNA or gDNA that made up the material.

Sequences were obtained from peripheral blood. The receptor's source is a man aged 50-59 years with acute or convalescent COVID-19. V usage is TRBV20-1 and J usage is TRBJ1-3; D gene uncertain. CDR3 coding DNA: TGCAGTGCTTACAAGGGAGACACCATATATTTT. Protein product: CSAYKGDTIYF.